This TCR beta chain was sequenced in a study of spatial heterogeneity in lung cancer. Noted time point: blood at routine non-recurrence follow-up after resection. Frozen PBMC, nontumor lung or tumor provided whole RNA, which was sequenced unsorted. Study findings and constraints: Tumor TCRs that were ubiquitous and expanded showed up in blood more at resection than follow-up.

The library protocol tagged each TCR cDNA with a unique molecular identifier. MiXCR, applied by TCRdb to the 5' RACE reads, yields one record per CDR3 protein. This table holds approximately 56,000 distinct CDR3 sequences, around 7.7% found once. Concerning this clonotype: What it binds is unknown.

The sequenced sample was PBMCs, obtained at follow-up. The clonotype comes from a female donor with early-stage non-small cell lung cancer.

CDR3 loop: CASSEGQGNEQYF. In DNA, the CDR3 is TGTGCCAGCAGCGAGGGACAGGGAAACGAGCAGTACTTC. The J gene is TRBJ2-7, the V gene TRBV9; 9 bases agree with TRBD1. The CDR3 covers 13 residues. From germline, CDR1 is SGDLS and CDR2 YYNGEE. V lost 3 bases and J lost 5; bases outside the gene matches: 3.